This TCR beta chain was observed in a study of identical twins. Using its own MiXCR run on the 5' RACE reads, TCRdb lists one record per CDR3 protein. The data show roughly 720,000 distinct CDR3 sequences, with 15% to 20% seen just once and over 10% held by the top ten. Germline trimming cut 11 bases from V and 6 bases from J; bases unmatched to any gene: 29. Germline-derived CDR1 and CDR2 are SNHLY and FYNNEI. This CDR3 has 19 residues. These data also formed part of another study, on T cells expressing NK-cell markers.

Sequencing input: PBMCs. This TCR derives from a woman younger than 35 in good health. V is TRBV2 and J is TRBJ2-3; TRBD2 agrees at 7 bases. For the CDR3, the DNA is TGTGCCTTCAGTCTGATAGCGGGTTGGGGCAGTCACCGTGGGGATACGCAGTATTTT. It yields the protein CAFSLIAGWGSHRGDTQYF.